These 11 T cell receptor beta chains came from one sample sequenced in a study of PD-1 blockade in classical Hodgkin lymphoma. Libraries were prepared by immunoSEQ multiplex PCR; TCRdb keeps only in-frame clonotypes and omits some of them. Of roughly 81,000 clones listed, over 90% are singletons. The patients all showed relapse after autologous stem cell transplantation, while their brentuximab vedotin exposure varied. Sample: peripheral blood mononuclear cells (PBMCs), taken before the second cycle of nivolumab. The origin of the receptors is a human donor with classical Hodgkin lymphoma.

This clone was seen a single time. The V gene is TRBV7-2, the J gene TRBJ2-4, with TRBD2 matching 10 bases. Germline V gene data show CDR1 as SGHTA and CDR2 as FQGNSA. With V trimmed by 1 base and J by 2 bases, 5 bases remained unmatched. CDR3 size: 17 residues. CDR3 protein: CASSLEAGGPTKNIQYF. The CDR3 DNA reads as TGTGCCAGCAGCTTAGAAGCGGGAGGGCCGACCAAAAACATTCAGTACTTC.

J is TRBJ2-3 and V is TRBV2; 10 nucleotides line up with TRBD2. V lost 4 bases and J lost 4; bases outside the gene matches: 5. The CDR3 contains 15 residues. Germline V gene data show CDR1 as SNHLY and CDR2 as FYNNEI. DNA for the CDR3: TGTGCCAGCAGTGTACTAGCGGGATTATCAGATACGCAGTATTTT. It codes for CASSVLAGLSDTQYF. Full variable domain (missing parts from reference TRBV2 and TRBJ2-3): EPEVTQTPSHQVTQMGQEVILRCVPISNHLYFYWYRQILGQKVEFLVSFYNNEISEKSEIFDDQFSVERPDGSNFTLKIRSTKLEDSAMYFCASSVLAGLSDTQYFGPGTRLTVL.

V and J are TRBV9 and TRBJ1-2; D gene unclear. V was clipped by 0 bases and J by 1 base, with 10 bases between them. The CDR3 contains 15 residues. The germline V gene has CDR1 SGDLS and CDR2 YYNGEE. CDR3 DNA sequence: TGTGCCAGCAGCGTAGCGGGGAGACTTAACTATGGCTACACCTTC. Encoded protein: CASSVAGRLNYGYTF.

CDR3 protein: CASSFRGRLTPEDNEKLFF. The CDR3 nucleotides read TGTGCCAGCAGCTTCAGGGGGCGGCTCACCCCCGAGGATAATGAAAAACTGTTTTTT. The V and J genes are TRBV7-9 and TRBJ1-4; 8 nucleotides line up with TRBD1. The V gene end was trimmed by 3 bases and the J gene end by 4 bases; junction bases not matched to a gene: 16. The V gene's germline CDR1 is SEHNR and CDR2 FQNEAQ (reference sequence). The CDR3 has 19 residues.

This clone was detected only a few times. The V call is TRBV27, the J call TRBJ1-2; unclear D gene. CDR1 is MNHEY and CDR2 is SMNVEV in the germline V gene (reference sequence). The ends were cut back, 6 bases at V and 1 base at J, with 3 bases in the middle. CDR3 size: 11 residues. The CDR3 spells CASSDNYGYTF. The CDR3 nucleotides are TGTGCCAGCAGCGATAACTATGGCTACACCTTC.

The chain carries TRBV2 and TRBJ1-2, with D unclear. The V gene's germline CDR1 is SNHLY and CDR2 FYNNEI. V was pared by 7 bases and J by 6 bases, with 18 bases between. CDR3 length equals 14 residues. CDR3 DNA sequence: TGTGCCAGCACGCGGACCTCCCCCGCAAATGGCTACACCTTC. Amino acids: CASTRTSPANGYTF.

The chain recombines TRBV5-5 with TRBJ1-5, with D uncertain. The V end was cut by 1 base, the J end by 4 bases, with 18 bases between. This CDR3 spans 17 amino acids. Germline CDR1 is SGHKS and CDR2 is YYEKEE (reference sequence). CDR3 residues: CASSLFEPTAPNQPQHF. CDR3 nucleotides: TGTGCCAGCAGCTTGTTTGAGCCAACTGCCCCAAATCAGCCCCAGCATTTT.

This clone came up once. CDR3 in DNA: TGTGCCAGCAGTTCTACCTCGACTAGCGGGAGGTACGAGCAGTACTTC. It codes for CASSSTSTSGRYEQYF. This rearrangement joins TRBV6-5 to TRBJ2-7, with TRBD2 identical over 13 bases. The CDR3 covers 16 residues. After removal of 4 bases from V and 4 bases from J, the junction contained 7 bases not matched to a gene. CDR1 and CDR2 (germline): MNHEY, SVGAGI.

The sample holds a few counts of this clone. The identical CDR3 is also encoded by other nucleotide sequences in the sample. J is TRBJ1-2 and V is TRBV6-6, with TRBD1 as a possible D gene (6 bases). Germline CDR1 is MNHNY and CDR2 is SVGAGI (reference sequence). Trimming shortened V by 5 bases and J by 2 bases, and 12 bases separated the two germline ends. The CDR3 extends over 14 amino acids. The CDR3 loop is CASSPPGGNYGYTF. In nucleotides, the CDR3 is TGTGCCAGCAGTCCCCCGGGGGGCAACTATGGCTACACCTTC.

The chain couples TRBV18 to TRBJ2-5, with D tentatively TRBD1 (6 bases). CDR1 is KGHSH, CDR2 LQKENI, per germline. V lost 3 bases, J lost 6 bases, and 14 bases lay in between. The CDR3 loop spans 14 amino acids. CDR3 in DNA: TGTGCCAGCTCACCGCAGGGACACCTTCAGACCCAGTACTTC. It is translated as CASSPQGHLQTQYF.

The chain recombines TRBV5-1 with TRBJ1-1; 7 bases fit TRBD1. Germline-derived CDR1 and CDR2 are SGHRS and YFSETQ. V shed 3 bases and J 3 bases; nucleotides not matched to a gene: 11. The CDR3 loop spans 16 amino acids. DNA for the CDR3: TGCGCCAGCAGCTACTTACAGGGGTCGTGGGACACTGAAGCTTTCTTT. It encodes CASSYLQGSWDTEAFF.